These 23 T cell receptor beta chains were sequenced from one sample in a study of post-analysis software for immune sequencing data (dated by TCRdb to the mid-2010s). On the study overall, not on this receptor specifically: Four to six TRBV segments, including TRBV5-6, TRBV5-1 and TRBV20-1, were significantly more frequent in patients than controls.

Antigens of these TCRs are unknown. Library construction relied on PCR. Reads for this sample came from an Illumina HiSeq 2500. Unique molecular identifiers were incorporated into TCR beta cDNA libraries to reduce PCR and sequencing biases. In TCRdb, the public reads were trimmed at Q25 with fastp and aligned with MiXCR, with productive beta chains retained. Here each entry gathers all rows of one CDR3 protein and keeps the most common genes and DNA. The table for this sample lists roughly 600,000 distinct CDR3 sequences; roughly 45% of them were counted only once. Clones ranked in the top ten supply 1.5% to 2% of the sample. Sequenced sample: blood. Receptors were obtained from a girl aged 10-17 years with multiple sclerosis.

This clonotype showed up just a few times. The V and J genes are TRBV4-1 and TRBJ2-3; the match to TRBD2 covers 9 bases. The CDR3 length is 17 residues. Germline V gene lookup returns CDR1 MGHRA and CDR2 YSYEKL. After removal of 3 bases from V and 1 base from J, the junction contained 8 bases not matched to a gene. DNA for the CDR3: TGCGCCAGCAGCCACCCCAATAGCGGGAGAGGCACAGATACGCAGTATTTT. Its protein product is CASSHPNSGRGTDTQYF.

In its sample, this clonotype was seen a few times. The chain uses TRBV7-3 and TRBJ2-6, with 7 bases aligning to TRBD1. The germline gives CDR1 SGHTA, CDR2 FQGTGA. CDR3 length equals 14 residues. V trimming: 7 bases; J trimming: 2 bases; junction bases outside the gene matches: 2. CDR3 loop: CASKGGAGANVLTF. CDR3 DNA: TGTGCCAGCAAAGGGGGCGCTGGGGCCAACGTCCTGACTTTC.

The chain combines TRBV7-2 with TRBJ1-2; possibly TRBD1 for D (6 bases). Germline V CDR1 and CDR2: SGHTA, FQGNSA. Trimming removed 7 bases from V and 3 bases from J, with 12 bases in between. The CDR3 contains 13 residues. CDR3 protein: CASNRQDYYGYTF. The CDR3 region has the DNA TGTGCCAGCAACAGACAGGACTACTATGGCTACACCTTC.

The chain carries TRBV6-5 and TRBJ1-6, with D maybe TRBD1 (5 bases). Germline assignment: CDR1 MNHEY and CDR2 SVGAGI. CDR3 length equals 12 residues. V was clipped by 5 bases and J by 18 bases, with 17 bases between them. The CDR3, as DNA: TGTGCCAGCAGTCCCCCTCAGGGTCGCCGCCACTTT. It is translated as CASSPPQGRRHF.

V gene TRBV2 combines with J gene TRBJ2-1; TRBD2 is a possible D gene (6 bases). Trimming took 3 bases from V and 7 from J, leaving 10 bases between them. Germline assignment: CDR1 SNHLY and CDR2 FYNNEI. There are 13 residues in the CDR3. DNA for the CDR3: TGTGCCAGCAGTGAGGGGGGTTGGAATGAGCAGTTCTTC. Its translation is CASSEGGWNEQFF.

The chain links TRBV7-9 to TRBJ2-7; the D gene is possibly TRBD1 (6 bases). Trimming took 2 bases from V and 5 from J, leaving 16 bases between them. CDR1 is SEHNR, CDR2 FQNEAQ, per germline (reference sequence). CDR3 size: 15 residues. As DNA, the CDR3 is TGTGCCAGCAGCTTAAGGGACATTCCTCTCCACGAGCAGTACTTC. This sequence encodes CASSLRDIPLHEQYF.

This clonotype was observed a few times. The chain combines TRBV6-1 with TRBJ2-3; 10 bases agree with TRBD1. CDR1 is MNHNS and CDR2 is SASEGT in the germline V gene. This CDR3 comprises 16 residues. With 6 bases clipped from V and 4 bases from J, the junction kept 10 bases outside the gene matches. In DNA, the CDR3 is TGTGCCAGCAGGCCCGCGACAGGGGGCGCGGCAGATACGCAGTATTTT. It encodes CASRPATGGAADTQYF.

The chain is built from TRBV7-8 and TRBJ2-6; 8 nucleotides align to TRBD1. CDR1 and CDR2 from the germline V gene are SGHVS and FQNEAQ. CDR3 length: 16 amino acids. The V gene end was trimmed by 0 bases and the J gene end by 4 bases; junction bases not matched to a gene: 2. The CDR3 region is CASSLATGVGANVLTF. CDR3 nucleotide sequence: TGTGCCAGCAGCTTAGCGACAGGGGTAGGGGCCAACGTCCTGACTTTC.

CDR3 region: CASSRLPTGGGNEQFF. The CDR3 nucleotides read TGTGCCAGCAGCCGGTTACCGACAGGGGGCGGCAATGAGCAGTTCTTC. The J gene is TRBJ2-1, the V gene TRBV3-1, with TRBD1 matching 10 bases. With 4 bases clipped from V and 6 bases from J, the junction kept 9 bases outside the gene matches. Germline loops: CDR1 LGHDT, CDR2 YNNKEL (reference sequence). This CDR3 comprises 16 residues.

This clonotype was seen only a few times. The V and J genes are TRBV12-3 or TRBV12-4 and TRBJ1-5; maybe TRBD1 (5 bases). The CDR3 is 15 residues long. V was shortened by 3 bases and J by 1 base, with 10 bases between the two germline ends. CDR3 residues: CASSFIRDSNQPQHF. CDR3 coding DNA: TGTGCCAGCAGTTTTATCAGGGACAGCAATCAGCCCCAGCATTTT.

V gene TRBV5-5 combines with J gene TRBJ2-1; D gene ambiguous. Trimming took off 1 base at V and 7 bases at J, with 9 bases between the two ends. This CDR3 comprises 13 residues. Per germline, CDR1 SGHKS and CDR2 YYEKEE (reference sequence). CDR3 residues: CASSLPGLNEQFF. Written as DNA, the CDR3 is TGTGCCAGCAGCTTGCCCGGTTTAAATGAGCAGTTCTTC.

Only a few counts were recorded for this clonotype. This chain's CDR3 is CASSLARTSETQYF. The CDR3 nucleotides are TGCGCCAGCAGCTTGGCGCGGACTAGTGAGACCCAGTACTTC. This chain links TRBV5-1 with TRBJ2-5; 7 bases are a match to TRBD2. The CDR3 runs 14 residues. Germline CDR1 is SGHRS and CDR2 is YFSETQ. Trimming cost V 0 bases and J 5 bases; bases outside gene matches: 4.

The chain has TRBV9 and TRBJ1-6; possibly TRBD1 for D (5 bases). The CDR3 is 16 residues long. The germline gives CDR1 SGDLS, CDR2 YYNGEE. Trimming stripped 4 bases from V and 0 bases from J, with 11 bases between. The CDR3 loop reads CASSSGGSSYNSPLHF. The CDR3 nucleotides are TGTGCCAGCAGCTCTGGGGGAAGCTCCTATAATTCACCCCTCCACTTT.

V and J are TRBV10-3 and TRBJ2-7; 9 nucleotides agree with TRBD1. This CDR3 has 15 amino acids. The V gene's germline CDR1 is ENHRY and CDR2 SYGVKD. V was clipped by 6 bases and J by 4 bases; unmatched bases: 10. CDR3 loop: CAIRSTDRGEYEQYF. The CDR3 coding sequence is TGTGCCATCAGATCGACCGACAGGGGGGAATACGAGCAGTACTTC.

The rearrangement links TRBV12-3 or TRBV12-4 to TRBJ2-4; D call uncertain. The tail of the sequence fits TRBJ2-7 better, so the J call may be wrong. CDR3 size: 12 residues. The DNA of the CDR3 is TGTGCCAGCAGTTTCAGTCAGGCCGAGCAGTACTTC. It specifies CASSFSQAEQYF.

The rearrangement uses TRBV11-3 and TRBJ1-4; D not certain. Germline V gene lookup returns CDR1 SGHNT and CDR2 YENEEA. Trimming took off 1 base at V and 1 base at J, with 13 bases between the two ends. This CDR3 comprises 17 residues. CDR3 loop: CASSLGGLEGTNEKLFF. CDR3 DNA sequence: TGTGCCAGCAGCTTAGGAGGACTCGAAGGAACTAATGAAAAACTGTTTTTT. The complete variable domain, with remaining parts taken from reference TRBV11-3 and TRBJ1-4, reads EAGVVQSPRYKIIEKKQPVAFWCNPISGHNTLYWYLQNLGQGPELLIRYENEEAVDDSQLPKDRFSAERLKGVDSTLKIQPAELGDSAVYLCASSLGGLEGTNEKLFFGSGTQLSVL.

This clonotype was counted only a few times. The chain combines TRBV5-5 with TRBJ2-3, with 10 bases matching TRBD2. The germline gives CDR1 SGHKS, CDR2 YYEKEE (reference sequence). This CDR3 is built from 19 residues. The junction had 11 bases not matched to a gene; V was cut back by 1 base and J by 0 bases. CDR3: CASSLRHSGGSTSTDTQYF. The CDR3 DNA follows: TGTGCCAGCAGCTTGCGACATAGCGGGGGGAGTACTAGCACAGATACGCAGTATTTT.

For the CDR3, the DNA is TGTGCCAGCAGCTTAGTTGGCGGGGGGACACAAGAGACCCAGTACTTC. It codes for CASSLVGGGTQETQYF. This rearrangement joins TRBV7-2 to TRBJ2-5; 8 bases agree with TRBD2. CDR1 is SGHTA and CDR2 is FQGNSA in the germline V gene. The CDR3 spans 16 residues. V was clipped by 1 base and J by 2 bases; unmatched bases: 6. The whole variable domain, filled in from reference TRBV7-2 and TRBJ2-5, reads GAGVSQSPSNKVTEKGKDVELRCDPISGHTALYWYRQSLGQGLEFLIYFQGNSAPDKSGLPSDRFSAERTGGSVSTLTIQRTQQEDSAVYLCASSLVGGGTQETQYFGPGTRLLVL.

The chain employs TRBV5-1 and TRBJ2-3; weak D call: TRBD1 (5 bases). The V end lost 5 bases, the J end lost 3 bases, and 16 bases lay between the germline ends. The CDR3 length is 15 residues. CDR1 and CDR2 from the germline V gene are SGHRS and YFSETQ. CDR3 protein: CASRTGQAATDTQYF. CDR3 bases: TGCGCCAGCAGAACAGGTCAGGCGGCGACAGATACGCAGTATTTT.

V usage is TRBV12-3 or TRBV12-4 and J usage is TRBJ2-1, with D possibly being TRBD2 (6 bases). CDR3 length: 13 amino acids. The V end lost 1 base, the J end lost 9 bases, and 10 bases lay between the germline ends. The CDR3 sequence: CASSLVAGGEQFF. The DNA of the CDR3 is TGTGCCAGCAGTTTAGTGGCCGGGGGTGAGCAGTTCTTC.

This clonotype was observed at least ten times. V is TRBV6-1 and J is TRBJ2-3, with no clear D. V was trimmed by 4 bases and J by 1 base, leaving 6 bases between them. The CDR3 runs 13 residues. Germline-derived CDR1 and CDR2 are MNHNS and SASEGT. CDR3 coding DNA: TGTGCCAGCAGTGTTGGACGCACAGATACGCAGTATTTT. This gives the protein CASSVGRTDTQYF.

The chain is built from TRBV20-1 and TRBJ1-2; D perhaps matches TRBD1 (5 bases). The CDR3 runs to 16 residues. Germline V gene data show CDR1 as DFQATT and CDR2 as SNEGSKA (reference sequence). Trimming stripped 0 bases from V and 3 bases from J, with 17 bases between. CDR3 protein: CSARDWDGGGDYGYTF. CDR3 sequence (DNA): TGCAGTGCTAGAGATTGGGACGGGGGAGGTGACTATGGCTACACCTTC.

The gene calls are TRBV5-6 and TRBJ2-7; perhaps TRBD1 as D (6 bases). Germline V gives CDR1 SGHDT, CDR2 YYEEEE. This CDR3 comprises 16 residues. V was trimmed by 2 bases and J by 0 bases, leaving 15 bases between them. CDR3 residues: CASSLYGTFSSYEQYF. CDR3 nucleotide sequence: TGTGCCAGCAGCTTATACGGGACATTCAGCTCCTACGAGCAGTACTTC.